This T cell receptor (beta chain) was documented in a study of CD8 T cells in ankylosing spondylitis. The study, taken as a whole, reports: As for the disease-linked clones, they showed a CD8+ phenotype and occurred at relatively low frequencies in peripheral blood. Reports of some motif variants in reactive arthritis synovial fluid and blood predate this one. A TCR beta motif of fewer than 10 highly homologous variants seemed to mark ankylosing spondylitis blood.

Molecular-barcoded quantitative 5'-RACE produced these TCR beta libraries. Via MiXCR, TCRdb re-called the 5' RACE reads, giving one row per CDR3 protein. Found here are roughly 160,000 distinct CDR3 sequences, roughly 11% of them singletons; the top ten hold 25% to 30%. Germline CDR1 SGHRS, CDR2 YFSETQ. Deletions cut 0 bases from V and 1 base from J, with 9 bases between. The CDR3 contains 15 residues. This clonotype was counted only a few times. No antigen is known for it. The specimen was blood, either unsorted or a sorted T cell fraction (not recorded which). This chain joins TRBV5-1 and TRBJ2-3, with a tentative D call TRBD1 (5 bases). The sequence was obtained from a male donor with ankylosing spondylitis or in good health (not recorded which). The CDR3 sequence is CASSLARARTDTQYF. CDR3 DNA sequence: TGCGCCAGCAGCTTGGCCAGGGCCCGCACAGATACGCAGTATTTT. Filled out from reference TRBV5-1 and TRBJ2-3, the complete variable domain reads KAGVTQTPRYLIKTRGQQVTLSCSPISGHRSVSWYQQTPGQGLQFLFEYFSETQRNKGNFPGRFSGRQFSNSRSEMNVSTLELGDSALYLCASSLARARTDTQYFGPGTRLTVL.